This T cell receptor beta chain was captured in a study of blood T cells in healthy people across ages. Primed by a sample-barcoded 5' primer and a J-beta primer mix, a second PCR proceeded for about 6 to 11 cycles. One entry per CDR3 protein results from TCRdb running MiXCR on the 5' RACE reads. The sample includes 1,100,000 or so distinct CDR3 sequences, roughly 45% of them seen just once. CDR3 length equals 13 residues. Between the trimmed V and J ends, which lost 5 bases and 4 bases, there was a span of 14 bases. The germline CDR1 and CDR2 sequences are DFQATT and SNEGSKA (reference sequence). V gene TRBV20-1 combines with J gene TRBJ1-2, with D unresolved. The source of this sequence is a woman aged 55 to 70 in good health. Sequencing was done on a sample of blood. CDR3 sequence: CSAALSSSYGYTF. The CDR3 DNA is TGCAGTGCTGCGCTAAGTAGCTCCTATGGCTACACCTTC.